This note documents a single TCR beta chain sequence. Its target is not known. The immunoSEQ assay was v3.0, run at survey level. Profiling relied on immunoSEQ multiplex PCR, and the TCRdb table lists in-frame clones only, not all of them. The sample consists of 20,000 to 25,000 clones, under 90% of them appearing once. This sample is drawn from a study of long-term antiretroviral therapy in people with HIV. Turning to the study itself: The study's earliest collections predate the 2015 immediate-ART recommendation by about a decade. Study observations and caveats: Clones expanded before ART dominated the repertoire at all time points.

There are 13 residues in the CDR3. The ends were cut back, 2 bases at V and 5 bases at J, with 11 bases in the middle. Germline V lookup: CDR1 SGHNT, CDR2 YYREEE (reference sequence). The chain uses TRBV5-4 and TRBJ2-7, with D perhaps TRBD2 (7 bases). This TCR derives from a man between 40 and 49 years old with HIV. The sequenced sample was unsorted PBMCs, obtained 0.1 years before starting antiretroviral therapy. The CDR3 spells CASSFRGGDEQYF. The CDR3 DNA follows: TGTGCCAGCAGCTTTAGGGGGGGAGACGAGCAGTACTTC. Supplemented by reference TRBV5-4 and TRBJ2-7, the full variable domain reads ETGVTQSPTHLIKTRGQQVTLRCSSQSGHNTVSWYQQALGQGPQFIFQYYREEENGRGNFPPRFSGLQFPNYSSELNVNALELDDSALYLCASSFRGGDEQYFGPGTRLTVT.